Following are 26 T cell receptor beta chains from one sample sequenced in a study of graft-versus-host responses after intestinal transplantation. Time point noted: postoperative day 105 after intestinal transplantation (dayNNNN = postoperative day). Researchers processed graft tissue to release intraepithelial and lamina propria lymphocytes. Profiled with immunoSEQ multiplex PCR; TCRdb holds only in-frame clones, not every one. The table includes a few thousand clones, around 82% detected once. The sample was ileum tissue, taken 105 days after intestinal transplantation. The receptor source for this set is a human patient who received an intestinal transplant, so some T cells may come from the graft donor.

This clone has a handful of counts. The chain links TRBV10-3 to TRBJ2-1; 14 nucleotides match TRBD2. Trimming at V came to 10 bases and at J to 6 bases, leaving 8 bases not matched to a gene. Germline assignment: CDR1 ENHRY and CDR2 SYGVKD. The CDR3 totals 15 residues. The CDR3 nucleotides read TGTGCCACCAGAACGGGACTAGCGGGAGCCAATGAGCAGTTCTTC. Encoded protein: CATRTGLAGANEQFF.

V and J are TRBV19 and TRBJ2-6; TRBD1 agrees at 8 bases. Unmatched junction bases numbered 9, after V lost 5 bases and J lost 0 bases. The CDR3 totals 18 residues. Germline values: CDR1 LNHDA, CDR2 SQIVND (reference sequence). The CDR3 coding sequence is TGTGCCAGTAGTTTGGGGACAGGATCACGCTCTGGGGCCAACGTCCTGACTTTC. It translates to CASSLGTGSRSGANVLTF.

This sequence joins TRBV27 and TRBJ1-1, with 8 bases that match TRBD1. Germline assignment: CDR1 MNHEY and CDR2 SMNVEV (reference sequence). The V segment lost 6 bases and the J segment 3 bases; nucleotides outside the gene matches: 6. This CDR3 has 14 residues. CDR3 region: CASRSHRGDTEAFF. CDR3 in DNA: TGTGCCAGCAGGTCCCACAGGGGGGACACTGAAGCTTTCTTT.

V gene TRBV6-8 combines with J gene TRBJ1-2; D ambiguous. Per germline, CDR1 MNHGY and CDR2 SAAAGT. V was cut by 0 bases and J by 1 base, with 0 bases left in between. The CDR3 extends over 12 amino acids. CDR3 sequence: CASSYSNYGYTF. The CDR3, as DNA: TGTGCCAGCAGTTACTCTAACTATGGCTACACCTTC.

The rearrangement links TRBV9 to TRBJ2-3; D is possibly TRBD1 (6 bases). The CDR3 is 18 amino acids. The V end was cut by 4 bases, the J end by 0 bases, with 21 bases between. CDR1 is SGDLS, CDR2 YYNGEE, per germline. CDR3 amino acids: CASSFTGTPTPSTDTQYF. DNA for the CDR3: TGTGCCAGCAGCTTCACCGGGACACCCACTCCTAGCACAGATACGCAGTATTTT.

The chain is built from TRBV5-4 and TRBJ2-7; 8 bases are a match to TRBD1. The CDR3 is 17 residues long. Germline CDR1 and CDR2: SGHNT and YYREEE (reference sequence). V shed 4 bases and J 4 bases; nucleotides not matched to a gene: 16. CDR3 nucleotide sequence: TGTGCCAGCAGCGCTAGACAGGGGCTAGAAAAACTATACGAGCAGTACTTC. It specifies CASSARQGLEKLYEQYF.

The rearrangement joins TRBV27 to TRBJ1-4; 8 bases agree with TRBD1. CDR3 length equals 16 residues. V lost 2 bases, J lost 3 bases, and 5 bases stayed unmatched. Germline assignment: CDR1 MNHEY and CDR2 SMNVEV (reference sequence). CDR3 DNA sequence: TGTGCCAGCAGTTTAATTAGGGGACAGGCTAATGAAAAACTGTTTTTT. This encodes CASSLIRGQANEKLFF.

The gene calls are TRBV23-1 and TRBJ1-1; the D gene is possibly TRBD1 (5 bases). TRBV23-1 is treated as an ORF (open reading frame) with a function not yet certain. V dropped 4 bases and J dropped 1 base, with 19 bases sitting between them. The CDR3 length is 17 residues. CDR3 DNA: TGCGCCAGCAGTCTCCCTCAGGGAGGGGCTCCGAACACTGAAGCTTTCTTT. Translation gives CASSLPQGGAPNTEAFF.

By share of the sample, this clone is large (0.1 to 1%). In DNA form, the CDR3 reads TGCGCCAGCAGCTTTGGACAGGGGGCTGAAAAACTGTTTTTT. Translation: CASSFGQGAEKLFF. The V call is TRBV5-1, the J call TRBJ1-4, with TRBD1 matching 11 bases. J was trimmed by 7 bases and V by 2 bases; bases with no gene match: 1. The germline V gene has CDR1 SGHRS and CDR2 YFSETQ. CDR3 size: 14 residues.

V is TRBV7-9 and J is TRBJ1-1, with a weak D call TRBD1 (6 bases). Germline assignment: CDR1 SEHNR and CDR2 FQNEAQ (reference sequence). Trimming stripped 3 bases from V and 1 base from J, with 9 bases between. The CDR3 contains 14 residues. This CDR3 is CASSFAGANTEAFF. CDR3 nucleotide sequence: TGTGCCAGCAGCTTCGCAGGGGCGAACACTGAAGCTTTCTTT.

The chain uses TRBV14 and TRBJ2-5, with 10 bases fitting TRBD2. The trim removed 0 bases at V and 0 bases at J, leaving 10 bases unmatched. The CDR3 is 19 residues long. Germline values: CDR1 SGHDN, CDR2 FVKESK. The CDR3 nucleotides read TGTGCCAGCAGCCAAGATAGGACTAGCGGAAGACTTTACCAAGAGACCCAGTACTTC. This codes for CASSQDRTSGRLYQETQYF.

The chain has TRBV21-1 and TRBJ2-5; the listed D gene, TRBD1, was not tested against the DNA. TRBJ2-7 explains the end of the DNA better; the J call may be wrong. TRBV21-1 is a recognized pseudogene. The CDR3 consists of 16 residues. CDR3 coding DNA: TGTGCCAGCAGCAACCTACAGGGCACCTTCTCCTACGAGCAGTACTTC. The encoded protein is CASSNLQGTFSYEQYF.

The chain employs TRBV25-1 and TRBJ1-6; D unclear. The CDR3 length is 13 residues. In germline, CDR1 is MGHDK, CDR2 SYGVNS. V gave up 3 bases and J gave up 14 bases, with 14 bases separating them. This CDR3 reads CASSDSGPLALHF. In nucleotides, the CDR3 is TGTGCCAGCAGTGATTCAGGCCCTCTGGCCCTCCACTTT.

The CDR3 nucleotides are TGCGCCAGCAGCTTGACGGCTGGAAACACCATATATTTT. Its protein is CASSLTAGNTIYF. This chain links TRBV5-1 with TRBJ1-3, with unresolved D. Germline loops: CDR1 SGHRS, CDR2 YFSETQ. Trimming shortened V by 1 base and J by 2 bases, and 4 bases separated the two germline ends. The CDR3 is 13 residues long. Full variable domain (missing parts from reference TRBV5-1 and TRBJ1-3): KAGVTQTPRYLIKTRGQQVTLSCSPISGHRSVSWYQQTPGQGLQFLFEYFSETQRNKGNFPGRFSGRQFSNSRSEMNVSTLELGDSALYLCASSLTAGNTIYFGEGSWLTVV.

The chain couples TRBV7-8 to TRBJ2-7; the match to TRBD1 covers 8 bases. Trimming removed 2 bases from V and 4 bases from J; junction bases left unmatched: 1. The germline V gene has CDR1 SGHVS and CDR2 FQNEAQ. The CDR3 covers 13 residues. The CDR3 here is CASSLQGAYEQYF. The CDR3 DNA follows: TGTGCCAGCAGCTTACAGGGGGCATACGAGCAGTACTTC.

The rearrangement links TRBV5-1 to TRBJ2-3, with 8 bases that match TRBD2. CDR1 is SGHRS, CDR2 YFSETQ, per germline. V dropped 0 bases and J dropped 0; count of bases not matched to a gene: 0. The CDR3 loop spans 15 amino acids. The CDR3 sequence is CASSLGLASTDTQYF. The CDR3 DNA follows: TGCGCCAGCAGCTTGGGACTAGCGAGCACAGATACGCAGTATTTT.

This clone was found once. The genes are TRBV25-1 and TRBJ2-7; D unresolved. The CDR3 is made up of 15 amino acids. V was cut by 3 bases and J by 0 bases, with 12 bases left in between. Germline V CDR1 and CDR2: MGHDK, SYGVNS. The CDR3 DNA sequence: TGTGCCAGCAGTGAGCAATCGGAATCCTCCTACGAGCAGTACTTC. This translates into CASSEQSESSYEQYF.

This chain links TRBV1 with TRBJ2-2; the table's D call of TRBD2 was not tested on the DNA. TRBV1 is marked as a pseudogene. The CDR3 contains 16 residues. The CDR3 reads CTSSPPAGSNTGELFF. CDR3 DNA sequence: TGCACCAGCAGCCCGCCAGCGGGGTCGAACACCGGGGAGCTGTTTTTT.

The V and J genes are TRBV10-2 and TRBJ2-4; D call uncertain. The CDR3 extends over 15 amino acids. Germline V gene sequence: CDR1 WSHSY, CDR2 SAAADI. The ends were cut back, 6 bases at V and 1 base at J, with 13 bases in the middle. Written as DNA, the CDR3 is TGCGCCAGCAGGGCGAGTAGGTTGGCCAAAAACATTCAGTACTTC. Translated, it gives CASRASRLAKNIQYF.

This clone showed up just once. J is TRBJ2-1 and V is TRBV9; 7 positions match TRBD2. Germline loops: CDR1 SGDLS, CDR2 YYNGEE. The V segment lost 8 bases and the J segment 2 bases; nucleotides outside the gene matches: 16. This CDR3 spans 17 amino acids. CDR3 sequence: CARHQGQRELTYNEQFF. CDR3 coding DNA: TGTGCCAGACATCAAGGTCAGCGGGAACTTACCTACAATGAGCAGTTCTTC.

The rearrangement joins TRBV25-1 to TRBJ2-1; unclear D gene. Trimming pared 6 bases from V and 6 bases from J, leaving 24 bases between. The CDR3 has 17 residues. The germline gives CDR1 MGHDK, CDR2 SYGVNS. CDR3: CASSFDVAVGFFNEQFF. The CDR3 DNA reads as TGTGCCAGCAGCTTTGATGTGGCAGTTGGGTTTTTCAATGAGCAGTTCTTC.

This clone came up a few times. The chain carries TRBV20-1 and TRBJ2-2, with unresolved D. The ends were cut back, 6 bases at V and 7 bases at J, with 9 bases in the middle. Germline V CDR1 and CDR2: DFQATT, SNEGSKA (reference sequence). The CDR3 has 11 amino acids. CDR3 residues: CSAQWVGELFF. Written as DNA, the CDR3 is TGCAGTGCCCAGTGGGTCGGGGAGCTGTTTTTT.

This chain connects TRBV15 to TRBJ2-1; TRBD2 agrees at 7 bases. Per the germline V gene, CDR1 is LNHNV and CDR2 is YYDKDF (reference sequence). CDR3 size: 17 residues. Trimming cost V 0 bases and J 2 bases; bases outside gene matches: 7. CDR3 loop: CATSREKGLGAYNEQFF. CDR3 bases: TGTGCCACCAGCAGAGAGAAAGGACTAGGGGCCTACAATGAGCAGTTCTTC.

The chain joins TRBV4-3 to TRBJ2-3; 9 nucleotides align to TRBD2. The germline V gene has CDR1 LGHNA and CDR2 YSLEER. Trimming took 2 bases from V and 2 from J; bases not matched to a gene: 8. This CDR3 is 17 amino acids long. Written as DNA, the CDR3 is TGCGCCAGCAGCCAACTATCTAGCGGGGACTCCACAGATACGCAGTATTTT. Translation gives CASSQLSSGDSTDTQYF.

This clone was seen once. The DNA for the CDR3 is TGTGCCAGCAGCTTATTTCGGGACTTCCCAAGCACAGATACGCAGTATTTT. This sequence encodes CASSLFRDFPSTDTQYF. The chain carries TRBV7-9 and TRBJ2-3; tentatively, D is TRBD2 (6 bases). CDR1 and CDR2 (germline): SEHNR, FQNEAQ (reference sequence). V lost 2 bases and J 0 bases, leaving 15 bases between the germline ends. The CDR3 consists of 17 residues.

The V and J genes are TRBV27 and TRBJ2-2, with TRBD1 matching 8 bases. The germline CDR1 and CDR2 sequences are MNHEY and SMNVEV (reference sequence). V lost 9 bases and J lost 10; bases outside the gene matches: 4. The CDR3 extends over 11 amino acids. The CDR3 region has the DNA TGTGCCAGTGCAGGGGGCTTGGAGCTGTTTTTT. Encoded protein: CASAGGLELFF.